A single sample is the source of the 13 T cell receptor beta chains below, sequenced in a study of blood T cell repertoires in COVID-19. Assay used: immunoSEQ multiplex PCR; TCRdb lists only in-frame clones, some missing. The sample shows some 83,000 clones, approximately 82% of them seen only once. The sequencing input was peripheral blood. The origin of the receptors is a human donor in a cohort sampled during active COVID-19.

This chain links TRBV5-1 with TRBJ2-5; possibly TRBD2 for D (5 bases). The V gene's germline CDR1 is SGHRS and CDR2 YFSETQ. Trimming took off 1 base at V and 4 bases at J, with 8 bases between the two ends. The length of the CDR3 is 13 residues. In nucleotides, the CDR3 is TGCGCCAGCAGCTTGCGGGGTGGAGAGACCCAGTACTTC. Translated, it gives CASSLRGGETQYF. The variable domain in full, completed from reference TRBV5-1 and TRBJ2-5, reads KAGVTQTPRYLIKTRGQQVTLSCSPISGHRSVSWYQQTPGQGLQFLFEYFSETQRNKGNFPGRFSGRQFSNSRSEMNVSTLELGDSALYLCASSLRGGETQYFGPGTRLLVL.

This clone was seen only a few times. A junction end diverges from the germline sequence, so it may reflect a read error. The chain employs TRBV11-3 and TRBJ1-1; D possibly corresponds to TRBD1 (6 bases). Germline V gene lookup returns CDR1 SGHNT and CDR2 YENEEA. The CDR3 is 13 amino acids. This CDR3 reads CASSLEPGARAFF. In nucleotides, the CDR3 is TGTGCCAGCAGCCTAGAGCCAGGGGCGCGGGCTTTCTTT.

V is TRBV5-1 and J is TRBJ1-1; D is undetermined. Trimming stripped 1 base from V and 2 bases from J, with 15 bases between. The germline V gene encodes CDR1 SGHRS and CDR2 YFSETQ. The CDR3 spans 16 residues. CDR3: CASSLWGTAANTEAFF. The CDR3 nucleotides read TGCGCCAGCAGCTTGTGGGGAACAGCGGCAAACACTGAAGCTTTCTTT.

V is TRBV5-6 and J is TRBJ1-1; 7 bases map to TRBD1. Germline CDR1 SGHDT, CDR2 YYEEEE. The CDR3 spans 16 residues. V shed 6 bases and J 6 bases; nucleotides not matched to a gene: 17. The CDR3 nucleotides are TGTGCCAGCACCAGGGGGTCTAACACCCGGGGCGCTGAAGCTTTCTTT. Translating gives CASTRGSNTRGAEAFF.

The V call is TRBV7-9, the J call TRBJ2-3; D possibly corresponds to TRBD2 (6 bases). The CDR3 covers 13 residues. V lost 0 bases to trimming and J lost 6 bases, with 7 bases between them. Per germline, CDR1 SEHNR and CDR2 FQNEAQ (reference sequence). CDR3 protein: CASSLAEGDTQYF. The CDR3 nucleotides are TGTGCCAGCAGCTTAGCGGAGGGGGATACGCAGTATTTT. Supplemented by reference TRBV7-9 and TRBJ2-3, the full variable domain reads DTGVSQNPRHKITKRGQNVTFRCDPISEHNRLYWYRQTLGQGPEFLTYFQNEAQLEKSRLLSDRFSAERPKGSFSTLEIQRTEQGDSAMYLCASSLAEGDTQYFGPGTRLTVL.

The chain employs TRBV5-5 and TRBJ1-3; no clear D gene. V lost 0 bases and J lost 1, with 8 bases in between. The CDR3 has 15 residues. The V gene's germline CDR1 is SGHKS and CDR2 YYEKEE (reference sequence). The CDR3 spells CASSLVWASGNTIYF. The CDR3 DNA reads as TGTGCCAGCAGCTTGGTTTGGGCGTCTGGAAACACCATATATTTT.

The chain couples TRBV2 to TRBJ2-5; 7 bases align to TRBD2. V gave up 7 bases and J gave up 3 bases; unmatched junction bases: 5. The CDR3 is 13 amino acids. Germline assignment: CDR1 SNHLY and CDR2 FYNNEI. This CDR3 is CASKLGREETQYF. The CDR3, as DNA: TGTGCCAGCAAACTAGGGAGGGAAGAGACCCAGTACTTC.

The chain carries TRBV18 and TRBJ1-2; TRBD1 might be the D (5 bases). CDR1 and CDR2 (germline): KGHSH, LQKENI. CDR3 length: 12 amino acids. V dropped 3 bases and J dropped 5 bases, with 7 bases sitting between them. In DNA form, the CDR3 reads TGTGCCAGCTCACCGGAGGGGTATGGCTACACCTTC. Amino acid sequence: CASSPEGYGYTF.

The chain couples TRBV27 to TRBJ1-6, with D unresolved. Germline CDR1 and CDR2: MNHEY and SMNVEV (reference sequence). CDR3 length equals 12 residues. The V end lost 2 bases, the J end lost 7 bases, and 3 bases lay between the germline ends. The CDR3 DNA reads TGTGCCAGCAGTTTAGTAAATTCACCCCTCCACTTT. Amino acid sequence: CASSLVNSPLHF.

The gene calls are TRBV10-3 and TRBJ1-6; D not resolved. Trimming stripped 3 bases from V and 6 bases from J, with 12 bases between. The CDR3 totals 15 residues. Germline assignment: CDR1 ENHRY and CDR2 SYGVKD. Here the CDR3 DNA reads TGTGCCATCAGTGACCTCGGTGGCGGTAATTCACCCCTCCACTTT. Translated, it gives CAISDLGGGNSPLHF.

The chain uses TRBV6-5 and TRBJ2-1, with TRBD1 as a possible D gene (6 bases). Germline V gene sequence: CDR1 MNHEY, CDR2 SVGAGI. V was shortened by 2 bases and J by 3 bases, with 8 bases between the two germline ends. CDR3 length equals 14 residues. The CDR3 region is CASSYRTDYNEQFF. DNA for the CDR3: TGTGCCAGCAGTTACCGGACAGACTACAATGAGCAGTTCTTC.

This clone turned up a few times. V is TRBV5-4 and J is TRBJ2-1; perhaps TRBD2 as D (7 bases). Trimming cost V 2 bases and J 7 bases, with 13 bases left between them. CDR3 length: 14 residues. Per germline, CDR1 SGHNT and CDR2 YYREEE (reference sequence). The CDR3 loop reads CASSLWGGPNEQFF. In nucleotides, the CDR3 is TGTGCCAGCAGCTTATGGGGGGGCCCGAATGAGCAGTTCTTC.

This CDR3 is CASSSTGGADTEAFF. CDR3 in DNA: TGTGCCAGCAGCTCTACAGGGGGCGCGGACACTGAAGCTTTCTTT. V usage is TRBV7-9 and J usage is TRBJ1-1; TRBD1 matches at 9 bases. CDR1 SEHNR and CDR2 FQNEAQ come from the germline V gene (reference sequence). The CDR3 sequence is 15 residues long. Losses at the gene ends were 4 bases for V and 3 bases for J; bases not matched to a gene: 6.